A selection of T cell receptor beta chains follows, all from one sample in a study of T cell repertoires in cytomegalovirus infection. Their antigens remain unidentified. Each CDR3 protein gets one entry after TCRdb re-called the reads with MiXCR. The table lists more than 300,000 distinct CDR3 sequences, around a third of them singletons. The specimen comprised cultured PBMCs, sampled from culture after CMV antigen stimulation. All receptors derive from a human donor in good health (CMV status not recorded). Some clones in this sample may be carry-over from other donors' samples. The CDR3 runs from the conserved cysteine through the conserved F or W.

J gene,V gene,CDR3 protein
TRBJ2-2,TRBV7-2,CASKTSSGSGELFF
TRBJ2-1,TRBV7-9,CATPGQGNNEQFF
TRBJ1-2,TRBV15,CATSRDGGGNGYTF
TRBJ2-3,TRBV2,CASTPERGTDTQYF
TRBJ2-1,TRBV19,CASSTDRSGTNEQFF
TRBJ1-5,TRBV20-1,CSARANSLNQPQHF
TRBJ1-2,TRBV4-3,CASSQDLKGKNYGYTF
TRBJ1-3,TRBV6-6,CAGGSGNTIYF
TRBJ2-7,TRBV29-1,CSVDAGPYEQYF
TRBJ1-5,TRBV7-2,CASSPFTGGGQPQHF
TRBJ1-3,TRBV4-3,CASSQGALEWRNTIYF
TRBJ2-3,TRBV6-5,CASSYGNGGVDTQYF
TRBJ1-6,TRBV7-6,CASSLTGRSLNSPLHF
TRBJ2-5,TRBV6-6,CASSYPAGLQETQYF
TRBJ2-1,TRBV4-3,CASSPGTSGRSSYNEQFF
TRBJ2-1,TRBV5-4,CASSSKEGYNEQFF
TRBJ1-2,TRBV4-2,CASSQDFVSYGYTF
TRBJ1-2,TRBV6-5,CASRQGLNYGYTF
TRBJ2-3,TRBV12-3/TRBV12-4,CASSLVGTTDTQYF
TRBJ2-2,TRBV4-1,CASSQEGRNDAGELFF